The source of this T cell receptor beta chain is a study of blood T cell repertoires in COVID-19. About the research overall: COVID-19 samples collected from the United States, Italy and Spain covered acute and convalescent phases. PBMCs, B-cell-depleted T cells, or T cells provided the cDNA or gDNA that made up the material.

In germline, CDR1 is KGHDR, CDR2 SFDVKD. Unmatched junction bases numbered 8, after V lost 0 bases and J lost 7 bases. This CDR3 has 17 residues. As originally analysed: It was from reference gene primer amplification that nucleated cell counts were estimated. Measured with immunoSEQ multiplex PCR; TCRdb has only the in-frame clones, and not every one. V, J and clone size were drawn from that table, and D and trimming were deduced from the DNA. The table has over 60,000 clones, almost 90% seen once. The receptor was isolated from a man aged 45-60 years with acute or convalescent COVID-19. The sequenced sample consisted of peripheral blood. V gene TRBV24-1 combines with J gene TRBJ2-3; 11 bases align to TRBD2. The DNA of the CDR3 is TGTGCCACCAGTGATTTGGGTCTAGCGGGAGGTCGGAATACGCAGTATTTT. Its protein product is CATSDLGLAGGRNTQYF.